This entry features one T cell receptor beta chain sequence. No antigen is known for it. These data come from a study of cytomegalovirus exposure and HLA in healthy donors. Study-level background: Genetic ancestry analysis placed more than 80% of the 400 or so donors that were genotyped in the Caucasian-associated cluster.

CDR3 length: 15 amino acids. V lost 3 bases, J lost 10 bases, and 10 bases stayed unmatched. Germline CDR1 and CDR2: KGHSH and LQKENI. Study-wide findings and caveats: Later examination showed HLA-associated TCR beta chains had greater clonal expansion than equally common others. Several top significant clusters appeared, in a later analysis, to be linked to common viral pathogens.

Both 60 Vbeta primers and 13 Jbeta primers went into the PCR. Here immunoSEQ multiplex PCR was the method, and the copy in TCRdb shows in-frame clones only, minus some. The sample includes around 230,000 clones, roughly 82% of them seen just once. The gene calls are TRBV18 and TRBJ2-1, with 9 bases aligning to TRBD1. Sequencing was carried out using PBMCs. The sequence derives from a man in his forties or fifties in good health and CMV-seropositive. The CDR3 sequence is CASSPRQGGVEEQFF. CDR3 in DNA: TGTGCCAGCTCACCCCGACAGGGGGGGGTAGAAGAGCAGTTCTTC.